The 10 T cell receptor beta chains reported below all come from one sample, sequenced in a study of CD8 T cells in Susac syndrome. When the RNA was reverse transcribed, random hexamers were used with an input of roughly 0.45 to 1 ug. TCRdb re-called the immunoSEQ multiplex PCR reads through MiXCR, storing one row per CDR3 protein. The sample has roughly 130,000 distinct CDR3 sequences, less than 95% seen once. Sequences were obtained from CD4+ T cells from PBMCs. These receptors were collected from a human donor with multiple sclerosis.

The chain uses TRBV6-1 and TRBJ1-2; D possibly corresponds to TRBD1 (5 bases). The length of the CDR3 is 14 residues. From germline, CDR1 is MNHNS and CDR2 SASEGT. Trimming stripped 0 bases from V and 12 bases from J, with 17 bases between. The CDR3 DNA is TGTGCCAGCAGTGAAGCGCTTCTGGGACCCGGCGACACCTTC. Its translation: CASSEALLGPGDTF.

The rearrangement uses TRBV6-6 and TRBJ1-1; D may be TRBD1 (5 bases). The germline V gene encodes CDR1 MNHNY and CDR2 SVGAGI (reference sequence). Trimming shortened V by 6 bases and J by 3 bases, and 14 bases separated the two germline ends. The CDR3 sequence is 14 residues long. This CDR3 is CASREGSVYTEAFF. The CDR3 DNA follows: TGTGCCAGCAGAGAGGGGAGTGTATACACTGAAGCTTTCTTT.

CDR3 sequence: CASRGQREPNEQFF. The CDR3 coding sequence is TGTGCCAGCAGAGGTCAGCGGGAGCCCAATGAGCAGTTCTTC. The chain is built from TRBV12-3 or TRBV12-4 and TRBJ2-1; TRBD2 matches at 8 bases. The CDR3 loop spans 14 amino acids. Trimming cost V 6 bases and J 6 bases; bases outside gene matches: 7.

The CDR3 loop is CASSDGTGASYEQYF. The CDR3 coding sequence is TGTGCCAGTAGTGACGGGACAGGGGCTTCCTACGAGCAGTACTTC. This sequence joins TRBV19 and TRBJ2-7, with 10 bases identical to TRBD1. The CDR3 spans 15 residues. The junction had 5 bases not matched to a gene; V was cut back by 5 bases and J by 1 base. Germline V gene sequence: CDR1 LNHDA, CDR2 SQIVND (reference sequence).

The sample holds one count of this clonotype. This sequence joins TRBV20-1 and TRBJ1-2; TRBD1 might be the D (6 bases). Between the trimmed V and J ends, which lost 6 bases and 7 bases, there was a span of 21 bases. From germline, CDR1 is DFQATT and CDR2 SNEGSKA (reference sequence). This CDR3 region has 14 residues. CDR3 coding DNA: TGCAGTGCCCTGGACAGAGCCCGGGGGATTGGCTACACCTTC. Translation gives CSALDRARGIGYTF.

This chain joins TRBV19 and TRBJ2-1; D gene uncertain. This CDR3 has 12 amino acids. The germline V gene encodes CDR1 LNHDA and CDR2 SQIVND (reference sequence). V was cut by 5 bases and J by 5 bases, with 7 bases left in between. The DNA for the CDR3 is TGTGCCAGTAGTTTCATGGACAATGAGCAGTTCTTC. Translating it yields CASSFMDNEQFF.

The sample holds one count of this clonotype. This chain connects TRBV14 to TRBJ1-1; D may be TRBD1 (5 bases). The germline CDR1 and CDR2 sequences are SGHDN and FVKESK. CDR3 length: 15 amino acids. V lost 4 bases to trimming and J lost 5 bases, with 17 bases between them. The CDR3 protein is CASSLDGWAGTEAFF. The CDR3 DNA is TGTGCCAGCAGCCTTGACGGGTGGGCAGGGACTGAAGCTTTCTTT. Complete variable domain (other parts from reference TRBV14 and TRBJ1-1): EAGVTQFPSHSVIEKGQTVTLRCDPISGHDNLYWYRRVMGKEIKFLLHFVKESKQDESGMPNNRFLAERTGGTYSTLKVQPAELEDSGVYFCASSLDGWAGTEAFFGQGTRLTVV.

The chain combines TRBV6-1 with TRBJ2-5; tentatively, D is TRBD2 (5 bases). The CDR3 runs to 14 residues. V was shortened by 6 bases and J by 5 bases, with 16 bases between the two germline ends. Germline loops: CDR1 MNHNS, CDR2 SASEGT. The CDR3 here is CASSERGLGETQYF. The DNA for the CDR3 is TGTGCCAGCAGCGAGCGAGGGCTTGGGGAGACCCAGTACTTC.

V usage is TRBV5-4 and J usage is TRBJ2-5; no clear D. Deletions cut 0 bases from V and 0 bases from J, with 9 bases between. CDR1 and CDR2 (germline): SGHNT, YYREEE (reference sequence). The CDR3 is 15 amino acids. CDR3 sequence reads: CASSLGGPNQETQYF. The CDR3, as DNA: TGTGCCAGCAGCTTGGGCGGCCCCAACCAAGAGACCCAGTACTTC.

The sample holds one count of this clonotype. This rearrangement joins TRBV29-1 to TRBJ1-2; 9 bases align to TRBD1. V was pared by 6 bases and J by 3 bases, with 8 bases of the junction left unmatched. In germline, CDR1 is SQVTM, CDR2 ANQGSEA. The CDR3 consists of 14 residues. This CDR3 reads CSVAMDRGYYGYTF. For the CDR3, the DNA is TGCAGCGTCGCGATGGACAGGGGATACTATGGCTACACCTTC.